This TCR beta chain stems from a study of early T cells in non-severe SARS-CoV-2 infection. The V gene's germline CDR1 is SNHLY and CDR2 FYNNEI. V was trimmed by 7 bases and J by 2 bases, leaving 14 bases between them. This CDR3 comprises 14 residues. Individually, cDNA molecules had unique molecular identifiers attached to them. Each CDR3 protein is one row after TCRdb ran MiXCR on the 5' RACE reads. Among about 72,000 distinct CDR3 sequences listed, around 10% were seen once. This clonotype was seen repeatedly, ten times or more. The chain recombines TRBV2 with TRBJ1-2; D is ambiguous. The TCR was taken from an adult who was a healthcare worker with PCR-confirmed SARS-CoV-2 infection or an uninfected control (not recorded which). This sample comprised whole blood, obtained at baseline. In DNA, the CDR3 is TGTGCCAGCACCGCCCAAGATTTCAACTATGGCTACACCTTC. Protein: CASTAQDFNYGYTF.